This record concerns one T cell receptor (beta chain) sequence. TCRdb keeps only in-frame clones here, not all; method: immunoSEQ multiplex PCR. The sample holds about 250,000 clones; more than 75% are singletons and the top ten take around 1.6%. This specimen belongs to a study of blood T cell repertoires in COVID-19. CDR1 MNHEY and CDR2 SVGEGT come from the germline V gene. After removal of 3 bases from V and 8 bases from J, the junction contained 9 bases not matched to a gene. CDR3 length: 15 residues. Cohorts were determined from participant-reported clinical history. Sequencing was carried out using PBMCs or T cells enriched from blood (not recorded which). The V gene is TRBV6-2 or TRBV6-3, the J gene TRBJ2-1; 8 nucleotides agree with TRBD2. This sequence originates from a woman aged 45-59 years who had recovered from COVID-19. This chain's CDR3 is CASSYSSGLLDEQFF. The CDR3 DNA reads as TGTGCCAGCAGTTATTCTAGCGGGCTTCTTGATGAGCAGTTCTTC.